Sequencing of this T cell receptor (beta chain) was carried out in a study of technical replicates of blood from a handful of donors. V shed 5 bases and J shed 5 bases, with 19 bases lying between them. The CDR3 has 15 amino acids. CDR1 and CDR2 (germline): LNHDA, SQIVND (reference sequence). TCRdb's copy holds only in-frame clones and misses some; the assay was immunoSEQ multiplex PCR. The sample includes more than 65,000 clones, about nine tenths of them seen just once. This clone was found a few times. Sequencing was done on a sample of T cells isolated from PBMCs. This chain links TRBV19 with TRBJ2-7, with D possibly matching TRBD2 (5 bases). The sequence derives from a human donor in good health. Some clones in this sample may be carry-over from other donors' samples. CDR3 DNA: TGTGCCAGTAGTCCCCGGGGTGAAGGGCTTGACGAGCAGTACTTC. Translating it yields CASSPRGEGLDEQYF.